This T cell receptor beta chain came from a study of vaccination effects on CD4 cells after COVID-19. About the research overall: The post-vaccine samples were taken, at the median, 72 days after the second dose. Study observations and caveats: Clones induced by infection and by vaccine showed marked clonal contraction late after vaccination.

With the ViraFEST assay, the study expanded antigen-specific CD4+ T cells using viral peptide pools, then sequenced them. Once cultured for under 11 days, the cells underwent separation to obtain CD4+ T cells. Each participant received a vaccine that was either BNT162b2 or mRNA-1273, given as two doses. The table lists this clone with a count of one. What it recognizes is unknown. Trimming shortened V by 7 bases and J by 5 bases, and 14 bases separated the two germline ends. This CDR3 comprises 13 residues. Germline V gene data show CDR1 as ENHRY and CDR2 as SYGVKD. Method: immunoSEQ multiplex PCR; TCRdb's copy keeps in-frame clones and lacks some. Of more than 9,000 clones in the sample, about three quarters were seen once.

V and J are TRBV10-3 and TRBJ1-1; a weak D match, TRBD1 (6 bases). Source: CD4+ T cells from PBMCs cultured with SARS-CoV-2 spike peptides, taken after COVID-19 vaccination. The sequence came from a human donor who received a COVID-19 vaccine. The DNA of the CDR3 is TGTGCCATCACCGAGGGGGGGATTACTGAAGCTTTCTTT. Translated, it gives CAITEGGITEAFF.